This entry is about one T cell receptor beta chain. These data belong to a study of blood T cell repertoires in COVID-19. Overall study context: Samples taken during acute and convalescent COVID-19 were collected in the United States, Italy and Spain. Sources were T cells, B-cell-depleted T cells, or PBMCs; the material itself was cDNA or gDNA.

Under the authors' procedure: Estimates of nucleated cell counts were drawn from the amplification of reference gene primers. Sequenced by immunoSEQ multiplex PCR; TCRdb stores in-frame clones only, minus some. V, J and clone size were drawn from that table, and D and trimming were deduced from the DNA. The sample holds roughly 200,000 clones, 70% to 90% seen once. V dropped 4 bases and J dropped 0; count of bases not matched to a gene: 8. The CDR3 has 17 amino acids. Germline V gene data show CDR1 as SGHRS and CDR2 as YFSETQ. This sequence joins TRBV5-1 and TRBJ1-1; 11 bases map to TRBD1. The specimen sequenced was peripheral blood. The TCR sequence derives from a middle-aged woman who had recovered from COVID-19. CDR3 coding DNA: TGCGCCAGCAGCCCCCGGACAGGGGGCCTCATGAACACTGAAGCTTTCTTT. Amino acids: CASSPRTGGLMNTEAFF.